The 8 T cell receptor beta chains below were found in one sample sequenced in a study of blood T cell repertoires in COVID-19. Sequencing was performed with immunoSEQ multiplex PCR; in TCRdb, only in-frame clones are kept and a portion is missing. The sample contains about 480,000 clones, 88% of which appear only once. The sequencing input was peripheral blood. Every receptor here comes from a woman aged 45-60 years with COVID-19, enrolled during active disease.

The chain combines TRBV6-2 or TRBV6-3 with TRBJ1-6; 7 nucleotides line up with TRBD1. This CDR3 contains 14 residues. CDR1 is MNHEY, CDR2 SVGEGT, per germline. V lost 4 bases and J lost 9; bases outside the gene matches: 6. The CDR3 loop reads CASSSTGDLSPLHF. The CDR3, as DNA: TGTGCCAGCAGTTCCACAGGGGATCTTTCACCCCTCCACTTT.

DNA of the CDR3: TGCAGCGTTGGTCTACGACAGCGGGGAGAGACCCAGTACTTC. Translation gives CSVGLRQRGETQYF. The rearrangement uses TRBV29-1 and TRBJ2-5; 7 bases line up with TRBD2. The CDR3 contains 14 residues. V gave up 4 bases and J gave up 4 bases; unmatched junction bases: 9. Germline CDR1 and CDR2: SQVTM and ANQGSEA.

The chain employs TRBV6-5 and TRBJ1-5, with D maybe TRBD1 (5 bases). The CDR3 is made up of 14 amino acids. CDR1 is MNHEY, CDR2 SVGAGI, per germline. Trimming took off 0 bases at V and 9 bases at J, with 12 bases between the two ends. The CDR3, as DNA: TGTGCCAGCAGTTACTCTTCCAGGGCCTCGCCCCAGCATTTT. This codes for CASSYSSRASPQHF.

On this clone: Other DNA sequences in the sample encode the same CDR3. The J gene is TRBJ2-3, the V gene TRBV11-2; 8 bases are a match to TRBD2. V was pared by 5 bases and J by 3 bases, with 7 bases of the junction left unmatched. The V gene's germline CDR1 is SGHAT and CDR2 FQNNGV. The CDR3 loop spans 15 amino acids. The CDR3: CASSPRAGGTDTQYF. Here the CDR3 DNA reads TGTGCCAGCAGCCCAAGGGCGGGAGGAACAGATACGCAGTATTTT.

The V call is TRBV6-5, the J call TRBJ1-1; D is unclear. The CDR3 is 15 amino acids. V was pared by 0 bases and J by 4 bases, with 12 bases between. Per germline, CDR1 MNHEY and CDR2 SVGAGI. The CDR3 DNA is TGTGCCAGCAGTTACTCTAGCGAAAGGAGCACTGAAGCTTTCTTT. The encoded protein is CASSYSSERSTEAFF.

The genes are TRBV6-5 and TRBJ1-5, with 7 bases aligning to TRBD1. With 9 bases clipped from V and 6 bases from J, the junction kept 11 bases outside the gene matches. CDR1 and CDR2 from the germline V gene are MNHEY and SVGAGI. This CDR3 spans 14 amino acids. The CDR3 loop reads CASRDRAFPQPQHF. CDR3 nucleotide sequence: TGTGCCAGTCGCGACAGGGCTTTCCCTCAGCCCCAGCATTTT.

The chain has TRBV19 and TRBJ1-4, with a weak D call TRBD1 (6 bases). The germline CDR1 and CDR2 sequences are LNHDA and SQIVND (reference sequence). The ends were cut back, 5 bases at V and 4 bases at J, with 11 bases in the middle. The CDR3 covers 14 residues. CDR3 sequence: CASSPGQINEKLFF. The CDR3 DNA sequence: TGTGCCAGTAGTCCCGGACAGATTAATGAAAAACTGTTTTTT.

As for this clone: The sample contains more than one DNA sequence encoding this CDR3. The chain links TRBV3-1 (or the pseudogene TRBV3-2) to TRBJ2-1; tentatively, D is TRBD2 (6 bases). The CDR3 extends over 15 amino acids. Trimming cost V 4 bases and J 0 bases, with 10 bases left between them. In germline, CDR1 is LGHDT, CDR2 YNNKEL (reference sequence). The CDR3 DNA reads TGTGCCAGCAGCCGTGCCGGGAGCTCCTACAATGAGCAGTTCTTC. As protein: CASSRAGSSYNEQFF.